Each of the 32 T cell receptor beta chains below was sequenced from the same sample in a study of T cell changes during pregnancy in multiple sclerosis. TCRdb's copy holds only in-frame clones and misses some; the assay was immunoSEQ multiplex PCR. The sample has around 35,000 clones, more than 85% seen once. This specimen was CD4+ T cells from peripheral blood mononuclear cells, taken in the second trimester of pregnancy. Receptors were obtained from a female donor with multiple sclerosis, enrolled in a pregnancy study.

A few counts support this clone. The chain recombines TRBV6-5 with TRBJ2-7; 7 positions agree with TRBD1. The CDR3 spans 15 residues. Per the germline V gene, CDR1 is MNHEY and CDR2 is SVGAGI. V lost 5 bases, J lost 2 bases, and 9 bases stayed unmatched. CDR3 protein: CASSQGQRTPYEQYF. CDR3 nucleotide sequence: TGTGCCAGCAGTCAGGGACAGCGAACTCCCTACGAGCAGTACTTC.

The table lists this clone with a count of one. CDR3 bases: TGTGCCAGCAGCTTTCATGGGTCAGGTGAAAAACTGTTTTTT. It is translated as CASSFHGSGEKLFF. This sequence joins TRBV7-9 and TRBJ1-4, with D unclear. This CDR3 is 14 amino acids long. Germline-derived CDR1 and CDR2 are SEHNR and FQNEAQ (reference sequence). V dropped 3 bases and J dropped 7 bases, with 12 bases sitting between them. The full variable domain, with the rest looked up from reference TRBV7-9 and TRBJ1-4, is DTGVSQNPRHKITKRGQNVTFRCDPISEHNRLYWYRQTLGQGPEFLTYFQNEAQLEKSRLLSDRFSAERPKGSFSTLEIQRTEQGDSAMYLCASSFHGSGEKLFFGSGTQLSVL.

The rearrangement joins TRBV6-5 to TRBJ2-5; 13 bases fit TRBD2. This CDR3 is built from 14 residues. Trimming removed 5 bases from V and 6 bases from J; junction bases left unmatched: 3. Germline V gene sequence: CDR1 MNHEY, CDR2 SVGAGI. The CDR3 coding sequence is TGTGCCAGCAGTAGGGGACTAGCGGGGCAGACCCAGTACTTC. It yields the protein CASSRGLAGQTQYF.

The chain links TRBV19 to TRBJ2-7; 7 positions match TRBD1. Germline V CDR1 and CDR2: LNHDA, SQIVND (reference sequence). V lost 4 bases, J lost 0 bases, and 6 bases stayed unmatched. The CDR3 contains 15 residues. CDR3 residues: CASSKGTVSSYEQYF. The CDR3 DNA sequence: TGTGCCAGTAGTAAAGGGACAGTTAGCTCCTACGAGCAGTACTTC.

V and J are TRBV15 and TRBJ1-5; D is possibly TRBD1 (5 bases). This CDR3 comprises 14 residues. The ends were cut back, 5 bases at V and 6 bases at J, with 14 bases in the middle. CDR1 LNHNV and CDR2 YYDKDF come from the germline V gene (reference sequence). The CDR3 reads CATSRGGSSQPQHF. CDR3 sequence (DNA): TGTGCCACCAGCCGGGGGGGGTCGAGTCAGCCCCAGCATTTT.

Here the CDR3 DNA reads TGTGCCAGCAGCCCCGGGGGGACTTCGTGGACTGAAGCTTTCTTT. Amino acids: CASSPGGTSWTEAFF. V usage is TRBV11-2 and J usage is TRBJ1-1; D is possibly TRBD1 (5 bases). The CDR3 extends over 15 amino acids. The V gene lost 5 bases and the J gene lost 5 bases, with 18 bases spanning the gap. Germline CDR1 reads SGHAT; CDR2 reads FQNNGV.

CDR3 loop: CASSTGRGYEQYF. CDR3 nucleotides: TGTGCCAGTAGTACCGGACGGGGCTACGAGCAGTACTTC. V usage is TRBV19 and J usage is TRBJ2-7; a possible D gene is TRBD2 (5 bases). The V end was cut by 4 bases, the J end by 3 bases, with 10 bases between. In germline, CDR1 is LNHDA, CDR2 SQIVND (reference sequence). The CDR3 length is 13 residues.

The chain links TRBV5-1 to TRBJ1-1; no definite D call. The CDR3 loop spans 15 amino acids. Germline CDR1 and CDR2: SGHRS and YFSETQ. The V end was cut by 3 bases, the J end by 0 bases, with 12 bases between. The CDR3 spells CASSSMTLMNTEAFF. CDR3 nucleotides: TGCGCCAGCAGCTCCATGACACTCATGAACACTGAAGCTTTCTTT.

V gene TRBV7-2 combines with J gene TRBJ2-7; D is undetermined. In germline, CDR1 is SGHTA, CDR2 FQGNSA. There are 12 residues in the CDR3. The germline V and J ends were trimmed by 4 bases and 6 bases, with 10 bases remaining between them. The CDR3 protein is CASSSYLGEQYF. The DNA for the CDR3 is TGTGCCAGCAGCTCCTACCTCGGCGAGCAGTACTTC.

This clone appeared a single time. CDR3 protein: CASSEWGGGTEAFF. CDR3 nucleotide sequence: TGTGCCAGCAGTGAATGGGGGGGAGGCACTGAAGCTTTCTTT. The chain links TRBV25-1 to TRBJ1-1; weak D call: TRBD1 (5 bases). The CDR3 extends over 14 amino acids. Germline V lookup: CDR1 MGHDK, CDR2 SYGVNS. Deletions cut 1 base from V and 4 bases from J, with 10 bases between. The full variable domain, its missing parts supplied by reference TRBV25-1 and TRBJ1-1, is EADIYQTPRYLVIGTGKKITLECSQTMGHDKMYWYQQDPGMELHLIHYSYGVNSTEKGDLSSESTVSRIRTEHFPLTLESARPSHTSQYLCASSEWGGGTEAFFGQGTRLTVV.

This chain's CDR3 is CASSPRQDSYEQYF. CDR3 DNA sequence: TGTGCCAGCAGTCCGAGACAGGACTCCTACGAGCAGTACTTC. The chain joins TRBV6-6 to TRBJ2-7, with TRBD1 as a possible D gene (6 bases). Between the trimmed V and J ends, which lost 5 bases and 0 bases, there was a span of 11 bases. Germline V CDR1 and CDR2: MNHNY, SVGAGI (reference sequence). The CDR3 runs 14 residues.

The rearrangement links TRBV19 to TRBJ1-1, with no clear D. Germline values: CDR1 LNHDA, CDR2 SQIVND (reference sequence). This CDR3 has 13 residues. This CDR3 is CAIKQQVNTEAFF. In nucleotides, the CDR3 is TGTGCTATCAAGCAGCAGGTGAACACTGAAGCTTTCTTT.

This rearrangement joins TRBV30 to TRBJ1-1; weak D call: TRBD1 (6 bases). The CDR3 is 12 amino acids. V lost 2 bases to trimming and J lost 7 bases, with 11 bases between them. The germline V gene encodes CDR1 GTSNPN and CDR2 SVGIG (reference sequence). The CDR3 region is CAWSKGGDEAFF. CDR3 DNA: TGTGCCTGGAGTAAGGGGGGGGATGAAGCTTTCTTT.

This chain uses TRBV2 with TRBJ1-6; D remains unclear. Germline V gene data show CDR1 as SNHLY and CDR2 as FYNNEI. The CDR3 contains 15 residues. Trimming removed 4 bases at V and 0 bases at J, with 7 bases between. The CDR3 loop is CASSGMASYNSPLHF. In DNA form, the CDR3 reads TGTGCCAGCAGTGGTATGGCCTCCTATAATTCACCCCTCCACTTT. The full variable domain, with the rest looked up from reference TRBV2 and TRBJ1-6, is EPEVTQTPSHQVTQMGQEVILRCVPISNHLYFYWYRQILGQKVEFLVSFYNNEISEKSEIFDDQFSVERPDGSNFTLKIRSTKLEDSAMYFCASSGMASYNSPLHFGNGTRLTVT.

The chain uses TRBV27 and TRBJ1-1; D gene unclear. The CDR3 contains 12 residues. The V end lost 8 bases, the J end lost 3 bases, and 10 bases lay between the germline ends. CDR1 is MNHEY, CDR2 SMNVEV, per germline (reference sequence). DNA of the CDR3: TGTGCCAGCGGGAGAGTCGACACTGAAGCTTTCTTT. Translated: CASGRVDTEAFF.

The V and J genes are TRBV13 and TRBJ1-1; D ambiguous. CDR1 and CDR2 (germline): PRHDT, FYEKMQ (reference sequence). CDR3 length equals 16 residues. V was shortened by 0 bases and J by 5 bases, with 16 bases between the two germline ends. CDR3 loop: CASSLGRRVQGTEAFF. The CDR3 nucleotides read TGTGCCAGCAGCTTAGGCAGGAGGGTGCAAGGGACTGAAGCTTTCTTT.

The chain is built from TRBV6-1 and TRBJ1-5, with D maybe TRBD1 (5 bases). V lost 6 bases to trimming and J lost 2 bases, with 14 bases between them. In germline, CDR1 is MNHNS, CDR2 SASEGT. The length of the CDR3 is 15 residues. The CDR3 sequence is CASSPISTGNQPQHF. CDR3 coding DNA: TGTGCCAGCAGCCCTATCTCGACAGGCAATCAGCCCCAGCATTTT.

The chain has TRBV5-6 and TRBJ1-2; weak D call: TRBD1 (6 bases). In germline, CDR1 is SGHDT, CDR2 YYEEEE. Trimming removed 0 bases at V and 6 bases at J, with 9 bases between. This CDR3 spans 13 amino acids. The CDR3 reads CASSLEQGDGYTF. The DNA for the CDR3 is TGTGCCAGCAGCTTGGAACAGGGAGATGGCTACACCTTC.

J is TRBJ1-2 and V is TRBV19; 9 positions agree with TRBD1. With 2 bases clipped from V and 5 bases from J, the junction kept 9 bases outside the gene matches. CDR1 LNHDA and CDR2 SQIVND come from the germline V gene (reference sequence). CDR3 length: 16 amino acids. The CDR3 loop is CASSIWTAGQGYGYTF. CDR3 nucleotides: TGTGCCAGTAGTATATGGACCGCGGGACAGGGATATGGCTACACCTTC.

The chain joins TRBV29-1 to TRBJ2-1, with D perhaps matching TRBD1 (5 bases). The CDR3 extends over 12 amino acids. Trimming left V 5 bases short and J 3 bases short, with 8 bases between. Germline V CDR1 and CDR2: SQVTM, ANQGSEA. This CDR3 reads CSVRQGYNEQFF. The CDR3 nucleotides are TGCAGCGTTCGGCAGGGCTACAATGAGCAGTTCTTC.

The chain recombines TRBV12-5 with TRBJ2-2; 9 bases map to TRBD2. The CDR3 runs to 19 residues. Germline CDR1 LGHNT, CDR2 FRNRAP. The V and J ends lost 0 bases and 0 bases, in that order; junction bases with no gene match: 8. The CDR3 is CASGLVPPRTSANTGELFF. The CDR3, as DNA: TGTGCTAGTGGTTTGGTACCACCACGGACTAGCGCGAACACCGGGGAGCTGTTTTTT.

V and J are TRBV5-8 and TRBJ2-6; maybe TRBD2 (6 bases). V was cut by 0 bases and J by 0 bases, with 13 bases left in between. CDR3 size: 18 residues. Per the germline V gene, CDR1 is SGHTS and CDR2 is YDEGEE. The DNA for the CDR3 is TGTGCCAGCAGCTTGGTAGCGGATACGGGCTCTGGGGCCAACGTCCTGACTTTC. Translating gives CASSLVADTGSGANVLTF.

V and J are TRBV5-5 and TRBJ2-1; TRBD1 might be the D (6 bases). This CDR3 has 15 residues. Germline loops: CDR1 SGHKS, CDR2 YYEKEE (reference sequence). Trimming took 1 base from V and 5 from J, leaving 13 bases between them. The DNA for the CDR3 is TGTGCCAGCAGCTTGAGCTCACAGGGTGACAATGAGCAGTTCTTC. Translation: CASSLSSQGDNEQFF.

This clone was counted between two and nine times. The CDR3 sequence: CASSLYGATAYEQYF. The CDR3 coding sequence is TGTGCCAGCAGCTTGTATGGGGCGACAGCCTACGAGCAGTACTTC. The chain links TRBV5-6 to TRBJ2-7, with D possibly being TRBD1 (5 bases). Germline CDR1 and CDR2: SGHDT and YYEEEE. The CDR3 is made up of 15 amino acids. Between the trimmed V and J ends, which lost 1 base and 2 bases, there was a span of 13 bases.

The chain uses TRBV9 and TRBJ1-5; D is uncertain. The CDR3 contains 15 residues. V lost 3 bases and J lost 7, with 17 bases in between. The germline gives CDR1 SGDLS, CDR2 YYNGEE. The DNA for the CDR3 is TGTGCCAGCAGCGAAGGCACAACCCCGGAGCAGCCCCAGCATTTT. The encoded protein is CASSEGTTPEQPQHF.

This chain's CDR3 is CASRSSGANVLTF. CDR3 bases: TGTGCCAGCAGGAGCTCTGGGGCCAACGTCCTGACTTTC. The chain links TRBV6-4 to TRBJ2-6; D is undetermined. Germline CDR1 is MRHNA and CDR2 is SNTAGT. Trimming cost V 6 bases and J 0 bases, with 3 bases left between them. The CDR3 has 13 amino acids.

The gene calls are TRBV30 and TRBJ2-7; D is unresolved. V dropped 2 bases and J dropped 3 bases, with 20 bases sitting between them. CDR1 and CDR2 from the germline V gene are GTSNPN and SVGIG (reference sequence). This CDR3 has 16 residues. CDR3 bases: TGTGCCTGGAGTACGTTCCGCGGAGCCAAGAGCTACGAGCAGTACTTC. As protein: CAWSTFRGAKSYEQYF.

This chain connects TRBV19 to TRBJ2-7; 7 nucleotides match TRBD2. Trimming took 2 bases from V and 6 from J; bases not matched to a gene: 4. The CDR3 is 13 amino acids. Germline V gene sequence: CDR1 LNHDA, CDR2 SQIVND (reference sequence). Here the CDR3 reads CASSIMTSSEQYF. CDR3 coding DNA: TGTGCCAGTAGTATAATGACTAGCAGCGAGCAGTACTTC.

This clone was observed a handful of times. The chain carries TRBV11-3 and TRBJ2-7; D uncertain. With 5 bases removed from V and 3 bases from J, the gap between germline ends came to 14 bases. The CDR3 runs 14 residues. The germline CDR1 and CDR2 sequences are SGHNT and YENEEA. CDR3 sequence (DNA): TGTGCCAGCAGCCCCCGCAGCGACCTCTACGAGCAGTACTTC. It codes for CASSPRSDLYEQYF.

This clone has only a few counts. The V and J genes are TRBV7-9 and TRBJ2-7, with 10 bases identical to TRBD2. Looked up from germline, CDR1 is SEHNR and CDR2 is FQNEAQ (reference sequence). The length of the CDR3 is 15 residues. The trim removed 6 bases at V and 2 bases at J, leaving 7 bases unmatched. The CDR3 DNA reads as TGTGCCAGCAGTCGGACTAGCGGTACCCCCTACGAGCAGTACTTC. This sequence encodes CASSRTSGTPYEQYF.

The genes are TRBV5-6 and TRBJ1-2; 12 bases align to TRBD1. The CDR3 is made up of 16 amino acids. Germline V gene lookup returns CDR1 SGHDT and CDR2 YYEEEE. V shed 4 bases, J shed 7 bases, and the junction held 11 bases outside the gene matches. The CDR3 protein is CASSPLLGTGGFGYTF. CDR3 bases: TGTGCCAGCAGCCCTCTACTAGGGACAGGGGGCTTTGGCTACACCTTC.

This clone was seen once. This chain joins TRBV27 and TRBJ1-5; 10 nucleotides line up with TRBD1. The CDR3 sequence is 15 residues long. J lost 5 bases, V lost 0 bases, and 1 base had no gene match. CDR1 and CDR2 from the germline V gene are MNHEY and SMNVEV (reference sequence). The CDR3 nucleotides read TGTGCCAGCAGTTTATCGGACAGGGGGGATCAGCCCCAGCATTTT. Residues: CASSLSDRGDQPQHF.